These 11 T cell receptor beta chains came from one sample sequenced in a study of OX40 agonist ivuxolimab in advanced cancers. Assay used: immunoSEQ multiplex PCR; TCRdb lists only in-frame clones, some missing. The table lists 87,000 or so clones, around nine tenths of them singletons. Sequenced material: CD4+ or CD8+ T cells sorted from blood, taken in a trial of the OX40 agonist ivuxolimab. The receptors here all came from an adult with an advanced solid tumor such as melanoma, head and neck, liver or kidney cancer.

This rearrangement joins TRBV5-1 to TRBJ2-7; 8 bases align to TRBD2. The CDR3 runs to 13 residues. Germline lookup yields CDR1 SGHRS and CDR2 YFSETQ. V gave up 5 bases and J gave up 2 bases; unmatched junction bases: 3. As DNA, the CDR3 is TGCGCCAGCAGGCGGGGGGTCACCTACGAGCAGTACTTC. This gives the protein CASRRGVTYEQYF.

The chain carries TRBV15 and TRBJ2-6, with D tentatively TRBD1 (6 bases). CDR3 size: 14 residues. The V end lost 1 base, the J end lost 7 bases, and 8 bases lay between the germline ends. Germline V gene data show CDR1 as LNHNV and CDR2 as YYDKDF (reference sequence). CDR3 loop: CATSRAGTANVLTF. In DNA form, the CDR3 reads TGTGCCACCAGCAGAGCGGGGACAGCCAACGTCCTGACTTTC. The complete variable domain, with remaining parts taken from reference TRBV15 and TRBJ2-6, reads DAMVIQNPRYQVTQFGKPVTLSCSQTLNHNVMYWYQQKSSQAPKLLFHYYDKDFNNEADTPDNFQSRRPNTSFCFLDIRSPGLGDTAMYLCATSRAGTANVLTFGAGSRLTVL.

The rearrangement links TRBV12-5 to TRBJ1-4; TRBD1 agrees at 7 bases. Looked up from germline, CDR1 is LGHNT and CDR2 is FRNRAP. V was pared by 5 bases and J by 7 bases, with 4 bases of the junction left unmatched. The CDR3 runs 13 residues. In nucleotides, the CDR3 is TGTGCTAGTGGTCAGGGGGGAGGTGAAAAACTGTTTTTT. Translation gives CASGQGGGEKLFF.

This clone has just a few counts. The chain uses TRBV19 and TRBJ2-3, with 10 bases aligning to TRBD2. This CDR3 has 16 amino acids. Unmatched junction bases numbered 15, after V lost 10 bases and J lost 5 bases. The germline gives CDR1 LNHDA, CDR2 SQIVND (reference sequence). CDR3 in amino acids: CATTTPGAGGLDTQYF. The CDR3 region has the DNA TGTGCCACCACCACCCCCGGAGCGGGAGGGTTAGATACGCAGTATTTT.

The chain employs TRBV5-6 and TRBJ1-5, with D hard to call. CDR1 and CDR2 (germline): SGHDT, YYEEEE. V lost 3 bases and J 7 bases, leaving 14 bases between the germline ends. The CDR3 length is 14 residues. CDR3 protein: CASSSGRRGQPQHF. CDR3 nucleotide sequence: TGTGCCAGCAGCTCAGGACGGCGCGGGCAGCCCCAGCATTTT. The whole variable domain, remainder taken from reference TRBV5-6 and TRBJ1-5, is DAGVTQSPTHLIKTRGQQVTLRCSPKSGHDTVSWYQQALGQGPQFIFQYYEEEERQRGNFPDRFSGHQFPNYSSELNVNALLLGDSALYLCASSSGRRGQPQHFGDGTRLSIL.

This chain connects TRBV6-1 to TRBJ2-5, with 7 bases lining up with TRBD1. Germline V gives CDR1 MNHNS, CDR2 SASEGT. The CDR3 has 14 residues. The trim removed 4 bases at V and 2 bases at J, leaving 4 bases unmatched. CDR3 DNA: TGTGCCAGCAGTGGGATCAGGGGGCAAGAGACCCAGTACTTC. Its protein product is CASSGIRGQETQYF.

The chain links TRBV9 to TRBJ2-1, with 9 nucleotides matching TRBD2. The CDR3 length is 15 residues. CDR1 is SGDLS and CDR2 is YYNGEE in the germline V gene. With V trimmed by 0 bases and J by 7 bases, 5 bases remained unmatched. Here the CDR3 reads CASSVDAGGWNEQFF. In DNA, the CDR3 is TGTGCCAGCAGCGTAGACGCGGGAGGGTGGAATGAGCAGTTCTTC.

The chain employs TRBV5-6 and TRBJ2-1; TRBD2 aligns across 14 bases. The CDR3 has 17 residues. V gave up 4 bases and J gave up 10 bases; unmatched junction bases: 13. Germline CDR1 reads SGHDT; CDR2 reads YYEEEE. The DNA for the CDR3 is TGTGCCAGCAGCCCGGTGCCCGGGACTAGCGGGAGTCTGGAGCAGTTCTTC. This codes for CASSPVPGTSGSLEQFF.

The chain links TRBV2 to TRBJ1-5; no clear D gene. The CDR3 has 15 residues. The germline V gene encodes CDR1 SNHLY and CDR2 FYNNEI. Trimming stripped 3 bases from V and 4 bases from J, with 13 bases between. The CDR3 sequence is CASSERAPANQPQHF. For the CDR3, the DNA is TGTGCCAGCAGTGAGCGGGCCCCGGCTAATCAGCCCCAGCATTTT.

This rearrangement joins TRBV5-1 to TRBJ2-5, with 8 bases that match TRBD2. The germline gives CDR1 SGHRS, CDR2 YFSETQ. With 4 bases clipped from V and 4 bases from J, the junction kept 6 bases outside the gene matches. There are 14 residues in the CDR3. As DNA, the CDR3 is TGCGCCAGCAGCGTTAGCGGGATAGCAGAGACCCAGTACTTC. This gives the protein CASSVSGIAETQYF.

The chain uses TRBV6-5 and TRBJ1-2, with D unclear. The CDR3 length is 13 residues. Trimming stripped 7 bases from V and 2 bases from J, with 11 bases between. Germline CDR1 MNHEY, CDR2 SVGAGI. In nucleotides, the CDR3 is TGTGCCAGCAACCCGACGGCGAACTATGGCTACACCTTC. Translated, it gives CASNPTANYGYTF.